These 5 T cell receptor beta chains came from one sample sequenced in a study of tumor-infiltrating lymphocytes in oesophageal squamous cell carcinoma. TCRdb re-called the PCR reads through MiXCR, storing one row per CDR3 protein. In the table there are 20,000 to 30,000 distinct CDR3 sequences, under 50% of which are singletons. Sequenced material: esophageal tumor tissue. The source is a male donor with esophageal squamous cell carcinoma.

This clonotype is medium-sized (0.01 to 0.1%). The chain combines TRBV7-2 with TRBJ1-5; D not resolved. Germline V gives CDR1 SGHTA, CDR2 FQGNSA. The CDR3 covers 14 residues. V shed 1 base and J shed 4 bases, with 8 bases lying between them. CDR3 residues: CASSLGRFNQPQHF. The CDR3 nucleotides are TGTGCCAGCAGCTTAGGGCGGTTTAATCAGCCCCAGCATTTT.

With respect to this clonotype: The conserved final phenylalanine or tryptophan is absent from the CDR3, which likely points to a read error. The limits of the CDR3 on the DNA are not certain, so only TCRdb's listed CDR3 is given. This chain links TRBV12-3 or TRBV12-4 with TRBJ2-3; the table's D gene call, TRBD2, was not cross checked with the DNA. The CDR3 length is 16 residues, termini included. This chain's CDR3 is CASSWASVYNEQFFGS.

Regarding this clonotype: The conserved final phenylalanine or tryptophan is absent from the CDR3, which likely points to a read error. Because the CDR3's place on the DNA is in doubt, the DNA is left out and the CDR3 is given as listed by TCRdb. The chain links TRBV6-1 to TRBJ2-3; the table's D call of TRBD2 was not tested on the DNA. CDR1 and CDR2 from the germline V gene are MNHNS and SASEGT. The CDR3 adds up to 17 amino acids, both ends counted. CDR3 sequence reads: CASSQPGLAGLEQYFGP.

The chain joins TRBV6-6 to TRBJ2-7; D gene uncertain. V shed 2 bases and J shed 6 bases, with 8 bases lying between them. Germline CDR1 and CDR2: MNHNY and SVGAGI (reference sequence). The CDR3 extends over 12 amino acids. The CDR3 DNA follows: TGTGCCAGCAGTTACACACGGGTCGAGCAGTACTTC. It is translated as CASSYTRVEQYF.

The chain carries TRBV9 and TRBJ2-4; 13 bases match TRBD2. The germline CDR1 and CDR2 sequences are SGDLS and YYNGEE. This CDR3 spans 15 amino acids. Losses at the gene ends were 4 bases for V and 8 bases for J; bases not matched to a gene: 6. CDR3 nucleotide sequence: TGTGCCAGCAGCTCCCGGACTAGCGGGAGTGACATTCAGTACTTC. Its translation: CASSSRTSGSDIQYF.